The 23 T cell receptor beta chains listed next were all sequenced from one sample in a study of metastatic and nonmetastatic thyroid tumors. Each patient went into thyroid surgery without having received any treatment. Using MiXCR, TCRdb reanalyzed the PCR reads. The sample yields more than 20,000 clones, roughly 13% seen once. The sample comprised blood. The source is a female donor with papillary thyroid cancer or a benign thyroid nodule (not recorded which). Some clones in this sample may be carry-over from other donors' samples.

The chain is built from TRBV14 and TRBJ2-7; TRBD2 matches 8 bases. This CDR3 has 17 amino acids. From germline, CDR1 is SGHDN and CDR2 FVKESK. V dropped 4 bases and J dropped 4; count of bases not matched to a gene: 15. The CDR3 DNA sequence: TGTGCCAGCAGCCCCAGAGGTGCTAGCGGGCTTTCTTACGAGCAGTACTTC. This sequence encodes CASSPRGASGLSYEQYF.

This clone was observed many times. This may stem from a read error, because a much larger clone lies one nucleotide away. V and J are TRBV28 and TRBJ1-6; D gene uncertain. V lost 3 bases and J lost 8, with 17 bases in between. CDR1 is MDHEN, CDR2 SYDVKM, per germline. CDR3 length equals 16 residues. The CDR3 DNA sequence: TGTGCCAGCAGTTTTTTGAGGACTCTTTTCGATTCACCCCTCCACTTT. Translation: CASSFLRTLFDSPLHF. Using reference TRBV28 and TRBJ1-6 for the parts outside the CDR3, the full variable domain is DVKVTQSSRYLVKRTGEKVFLECVQDMDHENMFWYRQDPGLGLRLIYFSYDVKMKEKGDIPEGYSVSREKKERFSLILESASTNQTSMYLCASSFLRTLFDSPLHFGNGTRLTVT.

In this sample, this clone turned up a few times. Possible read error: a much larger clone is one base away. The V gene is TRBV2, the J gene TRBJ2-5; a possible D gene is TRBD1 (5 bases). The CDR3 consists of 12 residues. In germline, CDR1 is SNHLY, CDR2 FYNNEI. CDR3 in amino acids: CGTVQGRETQYF. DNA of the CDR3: TGTGGAACCGTCCAGGGTAGGGAGACCCAGTACTTC.

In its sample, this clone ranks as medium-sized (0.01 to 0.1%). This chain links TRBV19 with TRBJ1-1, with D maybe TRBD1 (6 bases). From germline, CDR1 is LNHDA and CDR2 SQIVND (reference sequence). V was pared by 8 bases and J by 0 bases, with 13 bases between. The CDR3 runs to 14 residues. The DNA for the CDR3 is TGTGCCAGTTTGAAGGGGGGTCTGAACACTGAAGCTTTCTTT. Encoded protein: CASLKGGLNTEAFF.

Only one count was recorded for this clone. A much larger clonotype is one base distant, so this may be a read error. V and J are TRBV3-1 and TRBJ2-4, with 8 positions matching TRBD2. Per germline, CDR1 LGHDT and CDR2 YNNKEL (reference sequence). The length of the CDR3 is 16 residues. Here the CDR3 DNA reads TGTGCCAGCAGCCATCGAGTAGGCGGGAGGAGGGACATTAAGTACTTC. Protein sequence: CASSHRVGGRRDIKYF.

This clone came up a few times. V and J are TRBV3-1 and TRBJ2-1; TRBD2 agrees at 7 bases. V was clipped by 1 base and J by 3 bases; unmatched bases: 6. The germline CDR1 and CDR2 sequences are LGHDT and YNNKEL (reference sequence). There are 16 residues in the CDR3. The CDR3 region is CASSQGTGGSYNEQFF. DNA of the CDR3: TGTGCCAGCAGCCAAGGGACTGGCGGGAGCTACAATGAGCAGTTCTTC.

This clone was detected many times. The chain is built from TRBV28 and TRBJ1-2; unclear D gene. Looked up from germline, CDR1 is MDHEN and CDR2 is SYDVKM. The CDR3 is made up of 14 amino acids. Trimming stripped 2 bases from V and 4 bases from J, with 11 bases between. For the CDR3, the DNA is TGTGCCAGCAGTTTACCCCGACAAACCTATGGCTACACCTTC. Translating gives CASSLPRQTYGYTF.

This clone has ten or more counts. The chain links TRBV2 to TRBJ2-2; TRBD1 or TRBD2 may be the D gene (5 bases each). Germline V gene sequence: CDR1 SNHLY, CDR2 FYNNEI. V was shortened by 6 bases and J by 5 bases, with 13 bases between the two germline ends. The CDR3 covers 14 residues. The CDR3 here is CASSRDVGTGELFF. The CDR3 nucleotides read TGTGCCAGCAGCCGGGACGTCGGGACCGGGGAGCTGTTTTTT.

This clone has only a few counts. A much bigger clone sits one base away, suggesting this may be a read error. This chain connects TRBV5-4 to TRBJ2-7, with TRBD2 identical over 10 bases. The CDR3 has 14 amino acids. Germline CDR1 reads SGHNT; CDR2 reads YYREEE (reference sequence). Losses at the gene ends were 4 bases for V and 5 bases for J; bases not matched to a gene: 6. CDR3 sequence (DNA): TGTGCCAGCAGCCCGGGACTAGCGTTCGACGAGCAGTACTTC. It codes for CASSPGLAFDEQYF.

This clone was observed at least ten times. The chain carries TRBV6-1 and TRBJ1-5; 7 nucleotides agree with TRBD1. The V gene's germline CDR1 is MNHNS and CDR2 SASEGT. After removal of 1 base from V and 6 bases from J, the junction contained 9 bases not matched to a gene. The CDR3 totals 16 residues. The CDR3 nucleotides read TGTGCCAGCAGTGAAGAAGAAGGGGGCTACGGTCAGCCCCAGCATTTT. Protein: CASSEEEGGYGQPQHF.

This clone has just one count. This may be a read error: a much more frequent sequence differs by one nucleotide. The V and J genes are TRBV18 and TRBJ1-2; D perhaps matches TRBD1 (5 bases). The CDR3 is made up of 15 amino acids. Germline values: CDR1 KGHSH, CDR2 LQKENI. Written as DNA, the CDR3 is TGCGCCAGCTCACTACAACAGGCGGCTAACTATGGCTACACCTTC. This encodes CASSLQQAANYGYTF.

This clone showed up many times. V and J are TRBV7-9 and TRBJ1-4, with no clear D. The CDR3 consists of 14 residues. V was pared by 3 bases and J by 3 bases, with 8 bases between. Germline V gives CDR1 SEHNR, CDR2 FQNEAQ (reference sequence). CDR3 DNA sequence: TGTGCCAGCAGCTTGTCGGCCTCTAATGAAAAACTGTTTTTT. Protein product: CASSLSASNEKLFF.

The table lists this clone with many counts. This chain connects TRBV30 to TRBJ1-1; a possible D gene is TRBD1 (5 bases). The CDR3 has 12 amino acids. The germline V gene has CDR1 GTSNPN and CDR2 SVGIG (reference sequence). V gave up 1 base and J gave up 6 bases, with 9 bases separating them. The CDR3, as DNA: TGTGCCTGGAGTGGGGGGGGGGCTGAAGCTTTCTTT. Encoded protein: CAWSGGGAEAFF. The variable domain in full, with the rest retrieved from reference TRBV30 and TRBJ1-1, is SQTIHQWPATLVQPVGSPLSLECTVEGTSNPNLYWYRQAAGRGLQLLFYSVGIGQISSEVPQNLSASRPQDRQFILSSKKLLLSDSGFYLCAWSGGGAEAFFGQGTRLTVV.

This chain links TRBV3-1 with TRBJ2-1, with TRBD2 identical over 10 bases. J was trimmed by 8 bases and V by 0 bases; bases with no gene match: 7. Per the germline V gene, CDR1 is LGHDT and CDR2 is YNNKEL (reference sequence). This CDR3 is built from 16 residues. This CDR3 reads CASSQDPASGSYEQFF. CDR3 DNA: TGTGCCAGCAGCCAAGACCCTGCTAGCGGGAGTTATGAGCAGTTCTTC.

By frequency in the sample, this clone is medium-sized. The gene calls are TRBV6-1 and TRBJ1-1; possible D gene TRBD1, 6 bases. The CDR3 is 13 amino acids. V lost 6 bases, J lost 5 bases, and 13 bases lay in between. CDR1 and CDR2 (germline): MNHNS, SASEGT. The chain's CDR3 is CASRKGGWTEAFF. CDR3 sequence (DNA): TGTGCCAGCAGAAAGGGGGGGTGGACTGAAGCTTTCTTT.

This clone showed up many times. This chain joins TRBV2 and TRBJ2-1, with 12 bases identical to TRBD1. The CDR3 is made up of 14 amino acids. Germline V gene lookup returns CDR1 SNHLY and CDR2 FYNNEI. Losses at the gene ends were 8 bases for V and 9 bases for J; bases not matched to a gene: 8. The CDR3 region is CASHRDRGQGEQFF. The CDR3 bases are TGTGCCAGCCACCGGGACAGGGGGCAGGGTGAGCAGTTCTTC.

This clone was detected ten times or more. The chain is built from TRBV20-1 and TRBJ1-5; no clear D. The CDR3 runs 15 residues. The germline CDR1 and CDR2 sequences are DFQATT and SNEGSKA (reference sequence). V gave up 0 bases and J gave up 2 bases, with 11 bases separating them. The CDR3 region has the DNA TGCAGTGCTAGAGACCGGGAATTCGGCAATCAGCCCCAGCATTTT. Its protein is CSARDREFGNQPQHF.

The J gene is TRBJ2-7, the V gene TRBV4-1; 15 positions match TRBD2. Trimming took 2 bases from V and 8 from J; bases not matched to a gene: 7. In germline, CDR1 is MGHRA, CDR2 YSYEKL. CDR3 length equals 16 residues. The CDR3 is CASSQPGLAGGDQQYF. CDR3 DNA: TGCGCCAGCAGCCAACCGGGACTAGCGGGAGGCGACCAGCAGTACTTC.

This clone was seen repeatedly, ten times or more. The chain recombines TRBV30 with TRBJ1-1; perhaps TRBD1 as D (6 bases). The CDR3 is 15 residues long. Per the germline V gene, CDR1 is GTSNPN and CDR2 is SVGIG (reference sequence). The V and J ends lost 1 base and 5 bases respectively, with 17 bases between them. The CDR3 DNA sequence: TGTGCCTGGAGTGAATTGGGGGCGGGAGGGACTGAAGCTTTCTTT. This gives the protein CAWSELGAGGTEAFF.

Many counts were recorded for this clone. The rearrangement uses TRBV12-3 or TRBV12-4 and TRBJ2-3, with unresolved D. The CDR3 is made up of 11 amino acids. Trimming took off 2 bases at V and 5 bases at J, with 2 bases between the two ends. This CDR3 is CASSLLDTQYF. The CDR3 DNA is TGTGCCAGCAGTTTACTAGATACGCAGTATTTT.

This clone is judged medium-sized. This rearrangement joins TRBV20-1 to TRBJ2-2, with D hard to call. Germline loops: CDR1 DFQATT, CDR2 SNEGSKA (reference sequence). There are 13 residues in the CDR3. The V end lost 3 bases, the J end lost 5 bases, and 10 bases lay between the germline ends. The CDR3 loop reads CSASIGTTGELFF. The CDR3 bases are TGCAGTGCTAGTATAGGAACAACCGGGGAGCTGTTTTTT.

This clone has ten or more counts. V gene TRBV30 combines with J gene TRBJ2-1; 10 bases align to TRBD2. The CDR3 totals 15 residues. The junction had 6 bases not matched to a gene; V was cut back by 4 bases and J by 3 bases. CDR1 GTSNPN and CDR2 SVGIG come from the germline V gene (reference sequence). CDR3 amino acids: CAWTPSSGSYNEQFF. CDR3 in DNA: TGTGCCTGGACACCATCTAGCGGGAGCTACAATGAGCAGTTCTTC. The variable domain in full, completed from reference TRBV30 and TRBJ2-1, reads SQTIHQWPATLVQPVGSPLSLECTVEGTSNPNLYWYRQAAGRGLQLLFYSVGIGQISSEVPQNLSASRPQDRQFILSSKKLLLSDSGFYLCAWTPSSGSYNEQFFGPGTRLTVL.

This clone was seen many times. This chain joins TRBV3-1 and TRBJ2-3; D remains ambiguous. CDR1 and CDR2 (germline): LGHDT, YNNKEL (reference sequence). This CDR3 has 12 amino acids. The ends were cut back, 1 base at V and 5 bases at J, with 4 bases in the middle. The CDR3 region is CASSQGEDTQYF. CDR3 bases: TGTGCCAGCAGCCAAGGCGAAGATACGCAGTATTTT.